This T cell receptor (beta chain) is from a study of blood T cell repertoires in COVID-19. Profiled with immunoSEQ multiplex PCR; TCRdb holds only in-frame clones, not every one. The sample lists nearly 50,000 clones; about 83% were seen once. CDR3 length: 14 residues. From germline, CDR1 is MDHEN and CDR2 SYDVKM. V was clipped by 3 bases and J by 2 bases, with 10 bases between them. The TCR comes from a woman in her sixties or seventies with acute or convalescent COVID-19. The V call is TRBV28, the J call TRBJ2-5; D may be TRBD2 (6 bases). The sequenced material came from peripheral blood. CDR3 bases: TGTGCCAGCAGTTTGGGCGGGGCTCAAGAGACCCAGTACTTC. Translation gives CASSLGGAQETQYF.